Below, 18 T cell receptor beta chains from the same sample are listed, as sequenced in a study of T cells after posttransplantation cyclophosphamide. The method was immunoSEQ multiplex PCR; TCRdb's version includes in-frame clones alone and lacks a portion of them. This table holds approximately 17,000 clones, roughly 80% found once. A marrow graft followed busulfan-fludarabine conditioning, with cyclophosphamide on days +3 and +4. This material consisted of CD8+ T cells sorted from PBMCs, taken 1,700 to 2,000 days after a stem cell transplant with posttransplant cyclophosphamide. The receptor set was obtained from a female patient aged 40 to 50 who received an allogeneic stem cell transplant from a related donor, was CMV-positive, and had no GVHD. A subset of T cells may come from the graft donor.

The CDR3 DNA sequence: TGTGCCAGCAGCCCAAAAGGGGGTCTAGCGGGGACCTGGGGAGAGCTGTTTTTT. It yields the protein CASSPKGGLAGTWGELFF. The V and J genes are TRBV11-2 and TRBJ2-2, with 9 bases that match TRBD2. V shed 5 bases, J shed 11 bases, and the junction held 21 bases outside the gene matches. Per germline, CDR1 SGHAT and CDR2 FQNNGV. This CDR3 is 18 amino acids long.

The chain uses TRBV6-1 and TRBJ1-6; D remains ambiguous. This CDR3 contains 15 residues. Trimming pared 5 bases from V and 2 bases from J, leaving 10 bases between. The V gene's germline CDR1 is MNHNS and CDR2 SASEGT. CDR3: CASSPVGPYNSPLHF. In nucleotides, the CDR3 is TGTGCCAGCAGTCCGGTTGGGCCCTATAATTCACCCCTCCACTTT.

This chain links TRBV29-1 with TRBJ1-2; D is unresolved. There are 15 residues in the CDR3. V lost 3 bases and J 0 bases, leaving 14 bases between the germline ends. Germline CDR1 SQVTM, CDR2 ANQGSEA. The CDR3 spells CSVEILESPNYGYTF. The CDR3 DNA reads TGCAGCGTTGAGATTTTGGAGTCTCCTAACTATGGCTACACCTTC.

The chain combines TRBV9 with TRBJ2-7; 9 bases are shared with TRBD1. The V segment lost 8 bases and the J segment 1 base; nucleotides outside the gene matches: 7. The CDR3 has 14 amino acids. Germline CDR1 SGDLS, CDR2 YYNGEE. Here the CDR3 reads CARGVGTGSYEQYF. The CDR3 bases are TGTGCCAGAGGGGTCGGGACAGGGTCCTACGAGCAGTACTTC.

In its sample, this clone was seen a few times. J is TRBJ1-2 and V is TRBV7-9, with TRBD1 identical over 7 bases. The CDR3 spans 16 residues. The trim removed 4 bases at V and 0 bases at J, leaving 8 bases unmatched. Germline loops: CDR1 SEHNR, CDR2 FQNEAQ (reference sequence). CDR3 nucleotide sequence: TGTGCCAGCAGCTCTCAGGACAGGCCAACTAACTATGGCTACACCTTC. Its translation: CASSSQDRPTNYGYTF.

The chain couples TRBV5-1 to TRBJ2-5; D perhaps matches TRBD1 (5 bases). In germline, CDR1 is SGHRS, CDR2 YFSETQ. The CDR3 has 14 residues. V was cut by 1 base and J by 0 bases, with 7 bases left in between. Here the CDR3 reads CASSLPGYQETQYF. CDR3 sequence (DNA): TGCGCCAGCAGCTTGCCAGGGTACCAAGAGACCCAGTACTTC.

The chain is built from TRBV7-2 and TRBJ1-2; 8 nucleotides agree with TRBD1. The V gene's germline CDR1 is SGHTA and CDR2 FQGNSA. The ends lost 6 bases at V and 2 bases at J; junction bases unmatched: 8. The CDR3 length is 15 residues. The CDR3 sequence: CASRGQDVGNYGYTF. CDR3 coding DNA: TGTGCCAGCAGGGGACAGGACGTTGGGAACTATGGCTACACCTTC.

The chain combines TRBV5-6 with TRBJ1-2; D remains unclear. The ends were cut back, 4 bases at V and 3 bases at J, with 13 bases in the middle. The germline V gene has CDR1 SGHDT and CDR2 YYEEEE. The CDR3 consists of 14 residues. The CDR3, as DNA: TGTGCCAGCAGCGCGCCTAAAATCCACTATGGCTACACCTTC. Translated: CASSAPKIHYGYTF.

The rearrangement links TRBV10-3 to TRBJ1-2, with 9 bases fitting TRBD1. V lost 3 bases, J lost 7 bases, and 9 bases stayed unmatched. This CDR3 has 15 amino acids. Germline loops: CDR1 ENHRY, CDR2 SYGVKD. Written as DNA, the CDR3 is TGTGCCATCAGTGATTTCCTGGACAGGGGAGGTGGCTACACCTTC. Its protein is CAISDFLDRGGGYTF.

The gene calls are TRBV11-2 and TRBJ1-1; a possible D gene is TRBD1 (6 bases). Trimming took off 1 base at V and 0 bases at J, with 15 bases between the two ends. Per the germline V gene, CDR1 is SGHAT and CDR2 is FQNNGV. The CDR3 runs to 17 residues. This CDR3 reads CASSLARGLGMNTEAFF. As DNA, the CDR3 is TGTGCCAGCAGCTTAGCCAGGGGCCTAGGGATGAACACTGAAGCTTTCTTT.

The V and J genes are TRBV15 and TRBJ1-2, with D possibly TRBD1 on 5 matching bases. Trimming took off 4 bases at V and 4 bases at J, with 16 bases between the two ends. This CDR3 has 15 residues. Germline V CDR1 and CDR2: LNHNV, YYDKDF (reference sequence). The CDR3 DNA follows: TGTGCCACCAGCACCGGGGGAGGGGTTGGCTATGGCTACACCTTC. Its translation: CATSTGGGVGYGYTF.

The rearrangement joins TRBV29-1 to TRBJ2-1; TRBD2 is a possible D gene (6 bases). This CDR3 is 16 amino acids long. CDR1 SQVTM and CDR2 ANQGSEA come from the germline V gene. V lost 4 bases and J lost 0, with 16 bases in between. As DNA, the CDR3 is TGCAGCGTTGGTGGGACGGGGGTGAACTCCTACAATGAGCAGTTCTTC. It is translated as CSVGGTGVNSYNEQFF.

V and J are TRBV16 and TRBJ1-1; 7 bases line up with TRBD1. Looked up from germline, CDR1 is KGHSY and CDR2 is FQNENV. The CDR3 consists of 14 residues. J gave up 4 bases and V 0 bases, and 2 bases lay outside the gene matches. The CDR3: CASSQSTGVTEAFF. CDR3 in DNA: TGTGCCAGCAGCCAATCAACAGGGGTCACTGAAGCTTTCTTT.

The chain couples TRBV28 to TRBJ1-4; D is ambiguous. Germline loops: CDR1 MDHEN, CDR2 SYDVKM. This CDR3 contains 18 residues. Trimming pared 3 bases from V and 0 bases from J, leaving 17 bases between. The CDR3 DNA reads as TGTGCCAGCAGTTTGTCGGCAGCTTCACTACCAACTAATGAAAAACTGTTTTTT. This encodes CASSLSAASLPTNEKLFF. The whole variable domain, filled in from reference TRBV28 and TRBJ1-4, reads DVKVTQSSRYLVKRTGEKVFLECVQDMDHENMFWYRQDPGLGLRLIYFSYDVKMKEKGDIPEGYSVSREKKERFSLILESASTNQTSMYLCASSLSAASLPTNEKLFFGSGTQLSVL.

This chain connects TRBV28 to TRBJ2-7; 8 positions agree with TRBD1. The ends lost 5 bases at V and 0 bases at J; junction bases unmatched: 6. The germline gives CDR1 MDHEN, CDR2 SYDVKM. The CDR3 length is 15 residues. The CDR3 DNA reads TGTGCCAGCAGTGTCTCCGGGACAGGCTCCTACGAGCAGTACTTC. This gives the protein CASSVSGTGSYEQYF. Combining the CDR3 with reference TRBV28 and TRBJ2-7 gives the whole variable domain DVKVTQSSRYLVKRTGEKVFLECVQDMDHENMFWYRQDPGLGLRLIYFSYDVKMKEKGDIPEGYSVSREKKERFSLILESASTNQTSMYLCASSVSGTGSYEQYFGPGTRLTVT.

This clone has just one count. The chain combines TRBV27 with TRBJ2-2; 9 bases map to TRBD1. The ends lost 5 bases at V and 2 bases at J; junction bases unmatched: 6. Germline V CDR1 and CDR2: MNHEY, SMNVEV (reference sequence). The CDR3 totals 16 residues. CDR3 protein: CASSPWDRENTGELFF. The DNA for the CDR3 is TGTGCCAGCAGTCCCTGGGACAGGGAAAACACCGGGGAGCTGTTTTTT.

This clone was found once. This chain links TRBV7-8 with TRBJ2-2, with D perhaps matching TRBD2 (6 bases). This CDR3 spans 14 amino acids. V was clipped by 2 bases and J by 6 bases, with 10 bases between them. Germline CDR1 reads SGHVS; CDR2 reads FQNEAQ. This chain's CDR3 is CASSLRRDSGELFF. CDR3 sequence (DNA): TGTGCCAGCAGCTTAAGGCGGGATTCCGGGGAGCTGTTTTTT.

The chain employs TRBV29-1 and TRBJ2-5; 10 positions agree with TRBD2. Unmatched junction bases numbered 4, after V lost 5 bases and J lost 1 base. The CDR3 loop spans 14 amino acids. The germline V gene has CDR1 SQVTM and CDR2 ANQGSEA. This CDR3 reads CSVITSGVQETQYF. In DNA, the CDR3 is TGCAGCGTTATAACTAGCGGGGTCCAAGAGACCCAGTACTTC.